A single sample gave rise to the 18 T cell receptor beta chains below, sequenced in a study of human T cells and chemical hapten exposure. From the RACE reads, TCRdb called clonotypes with MiXCR, one entry per CDR3 protein. The profile covers about 120,000 distinct CDR3 sequences, with about an eighth appearing a single time and 0.92% taken by the ten largest. Time point noted: patch test 1, 2 weeks after DPC sensitization. Treatment given: therapeutic diphenylcyclopropenone sensitization with weekly scalp DPC. The sample was whole blood, taken in connection with sensitization to the hapten diphenylcyclopropenone (DPC). These receptors originate from a man aged 18 to 29 with alopecia areata. Some clones in this sample may be carry-over from other donors' samples.

This clonotype was observed a handful of times. The chain combines TRBV20-1 with TRBJ1-1; D gene ambiguous. Trimming shortened V by 1 base and J by 0 bases, and 18 bases separated the two germline ends. The V gene's germline CDR1 is DFQATT and CDR2 SNEGSKA (reference sequence). This CDR3 contains 17 residues. DNA of the CDR3: TGCAGTGCTAGAGTGGGAGGTGGAGGGTGGTTGAACACTGAAGCTTTCTTT. Translating gives CSARVGGGGWLNTEAFF.

This clonotype came up many times. V gene TRBV20-1 combines with J gene TRBJ2-7; a possible D gene is TRBD1 (6 bases). The germline V gene has CDR1 DFQATT and CDR2 SNEGSKA (reference sequence). The CDR3 spans 14 residues. Trimming removed 5 bases from V and 5 bases from J, with 19 bases in between. CDR3 DNA: TGCAGTGCTCCCTCTGTCCAGGGGCCCCACGAGCAGTACTTC. Its translation is CSAPSVQGPHEQYF.

The chain links TRBV18 to TRBJ1-2, with 9 bases matching TRBD1. With 4 bases clipped from V and 3 bases from J, the junction kept 0 bases outside the gene matches. This CDR3 has 13 amino acids. Germline-derived CDR1 and CDR2 are KGHSH and LQKENI. The CDR3 sequence: CASSRTGDYGYTF. For the CDR3, the DNA is TGTGCCAGCTCACGGACAGGGGACTATGGCTACACCTTC. Full variable domain (remainder filled in from reference TRBV18 and TRBJ1-2): NAGVMQNPRHLVRRRGQEARLRCSPMKGHSHVYWYRQLPEEGLKFMVYLQKENIIDESGMPKERFSAEFPKEGPSILRIQQVVRGDSAAYFCASSRTGDYGYTFGSGTRLTVV.

A single count supports this clonotype. The J gene is TRBJ2-7, the V gene TRBV4-3; 7 bases agree with TRBD2. CDR1 and CDR2 from the germline V gene are LGHNA and YSLEER. The CDR3 extends over 13 amino acids. V lost 1 base to trimming and J lost 6 bases; unmatched junction nucleotides: 3. The CDR3 DNA reads TGCGCCAGCAGCCAAGCTTGGGGGGGCGAGCAGTACTTC. Residues: CASSQAWGGEQYF.

This clonotype was found a few times. J is TRBJ2-7 and V is TRBV11-2; D call uncertain. V was pared by 5 bases and J by 4 bases, with 15 bases between. From germline, CDR1 is SGHAT and CDR2 FQNNGV. The CDR3 loop spans 14 amino acids. The CDR3 here is CASSPPVGTYEQYF. In DNA, the CDR3 is TGTGCCAGCAGCCCCCCGGTGGGCACTTACGAGCAGTACTTC.

The V and J genes are TRBV6-2 or TRBV6-3 and TRBJ1-4; D remains unclear. V lost 7 bases to trimming and J lost 1 base, with 10 bases between them. CDR1 is MNHEY, CDR2 SVGEGT, per germline. This CDR3 comprises 14 residues. CDR3 in DNA: TGTGCCAGCAAATTACAGATAACTAATGAAAAACTGTTTTTT. This translates into CASKLQITNEKLFF.

The chain recombines TRBV5-1 with TRBJ2-7; D may be TRBD2 (6 bases). The germline CDR1 and CDR2 sequences are SGHRS and YFSETQ. The germline V and J ends were trimmed by 1 base and 5 bases, with 19 bases remaining between them. This CDR3 contains 16 residues. The CDR3 spells CASSLTLGGGFDEQYF. For the CDR3, the DNA is TGCGCCAGCAGCTTGACCCTCGGAGGAGGGTTCGACGAGCAGTACTTC.

This clonotype was seen many times. The rearrangement uses TRBV7-2 and TRBJ2-3, with TRBD1 as a possible D gene (6 bases). Germline V gene data show CDR1 as SGHTA and CDR2 as FQGNSA. Trimming took 6 bases from V and 4 from J, leaving 11 bases between them. CDR3 length: 13 amino acids. For the CDR3, the DNA is TGTGCCAGCAGAAAGGGGGATGCAGATACGCAGTATTTT. It is translated as CASRKGDADTQYF.

The rearrangement uses TRBV7-6 and TRBJ2-7; D possibly corresponds to TRBD2 (6 bases). This CDR3 contains 14 residues. Trimming took off 5 bases at V and 1 base at J, with 12 bases between the two ends. CDR1 and CDR2 (germline): SGHVS, FNYEAQ. Here the CDR3 DNA reads TGTGCCAGCAGCCAAACTAGCTTATCCTACGAGCAGTACTTC. Translation gives CASSQTSLSYEQYF.

This chain uses TRBV18 with TRBJ2-1; a possible D gene is TRBD1 (6 bases). Germline assignment: CDR1 KGHSH and CDR2 LQKENI. Trimming stripped 1 base from V and 2 bases from J, with 9 bases between. CDR3 size: 15 residues. The CDR3 DNA is TGTGCCAGCTCACCACTACAGGGTACCTACAATGAGCAGTTCTTC. Its protein is CASSPLQGTYNEQFF.

This clonotype appeared a few times. The chain links TRBV20-1 to TRBJ1-6; 8 nucleotides align to TRBD1. With 6 bases clipped from V and 10 bases from J, the junction kept 11 bases outside the gene matches. Germline loops: CDR1 DFQATT, CDR2 SNEGSKA (reference sequence). CDR3 size: 14 residues. DNA of the CDR3: TGCAGTGCCCCCGCCGGGACAGGTGGATCACCCCTCCACTTT. This gives the protein CSAPAGTGGSPLHF.

The chain links TRBV7-2 to TRBJ2-5, with D hard to call. Germline V gene sequence: CDR1 SGHTA, CDR2 FQGNSA. This CDR3 spans 14 amino acids. V was pared by 3 bases and J by 4 bases, with 12 bases between. The CDR3 loop is CASSLEPTRETQYF. As DNA, the CDR3 is TGTGCCAGCAGCTTGGAACCGACCCGAGAGACCCAGTACTTC.

The chain is built from TRBV9 and TRBJ2-1; D is ambiguous. V was shortened by 0 bases and J by 9 bases, with 10 bases between the two germline ends. The germline V gene has CDR1 SGDLS and CDR2 YYNGEE. The CDR3 is 13 residues long. The CDR3 DNA sequence: TGTGCCAGCAGCGTAGTATCAGGCGGTGAGCAGTTCTTC. Its translation is CASSVVSGGEQFF.

This clonotype was seen a few times. The chain is built from TRBV7-9 and TRBJ2-3; weak D call: TRBD1 (6 bases). Looked up from germline, CDR1 is SEHNR and CDR2 is FQNEAQ (reference sequence). The V gene lost 1 base and the J gene lost 1 base, with 12 bases spanning the gap. This CDR3 contains 16 residues. The CDR3, as DNA: TGTGCCAGCAGCTTAGGAGGAGCAGGGGGCACAGATACGCAGTATTTT. Its protein product is CASSLGGAGGTDTQYF.

This clonotype was counted many times. The genes are TRBV4-3 and TRBJ2-1; D is unclear. Germline assignment: CDR1 LGHNA and CDR2 YSLEER. V dropped 0 bases and J dropped 0 bases, with 12 bases sitting between them. The CDR3 is made up of 17 amino acids. The CDR3 nucleotides are TGCGCCAGCAGCCAAGATCAGGCCAGTAGCTCCTACAATGAGCAGTTCTTC. The encoded protein is CASSQDQASSSYNEQFF.

This clonotype came up a few times. This chain uses TRBV19 with TRBJ1-1; weak D call: TRBD1 (6 bases). The germline CDR1 and CDR2 sequences are LNHDA and SQIVND (reference sequence). This CDR3 spans 15 amino acids. Trimming removed 3 bases from V and 4 bases from J, with 15 bases in between. CDR3: CASSIFGGDGTEAFF. CDR3 nucleotides: TGTGCCAGTAGTATTTTTGGGGGCGACGGCACTGAAGCTTTCTTT.

This clonotype was seen a few times. Written as DNA, the CDR3 is TGTGCCAGCAGTGCGCCCGGGACAGGGACTGAAGCTTTCTTT. Translation: CASSAPGTGTEAFF. V usage is TRBV12-3 or TRBV12-4 and J usage is TRBJ1-1, with 9 bases matching TRBD1. The V segment lost 5 bases and the J segment 5 bases; nucleotides outside the gene matches: 6. The CDR3 extends over 14 amino acids.

The V and J genes are TRBV3-1 and TRBJ2-2; TRBD1 agrees at 8 bases. The CDR3 runs 14 residues. V lost 4 bases and J lost 6; bases outside the gene matches: 4. Germline lookup yields CDR1 LGHDT and CDR2 YNNKEL (reference sequence). CDR3 loop: CASSLTGVAGELFF. CDR3 nucleotides: TGTGCCAGCAGCCTGACAGGGGTGGCCGGGGAGCTGTTTTTT.